This passage covers 10 T cell receptor beta chains from one sample sequenced in a study of OX40 agonist ivuxolimab in advanced cancers. Libraries were prepared by immunoSEQ multiplex PCR; TCRdb keeps only in-frame clonotypes and omits some of them. The table lists about 93,000 clones, 94% of them singletons. The material was CD4+ or CD8+ T cells sorted from blood, obtained in a trial of the OX40 agonist ivuxolimab. The receptors were sampled from an adult with an advanced solid tumor such as melanoma, head and neck, liver or kidney cancer.

Written as DNA, the CDR3 is TGTGCCAGCAGCCCAGCCGGTGTCTACGAGCAGTACTTC. This codes for CASSPAGVYEQYF. The chain is built from TRBV11-2 and TRBJ2-7; D not certain. CDR3 length: 13 amino acids. Germline V gives CDR1 SGHAT, CDR2 FQNNGV. Trimming shortened V by 5 bases and J by 3 bases, and 11 bases separated the two germline ends.

The chain combines TRBV4-1 with TRBJ2-1; D is uncertain. The germline V gene has CDR1 MGHRA and CDR2 YSYEKL. This CDR3 comprises 15 residues. Trimming took 1 base from V and 4 from J, leaving 11 bases between them. The CDR3 here is CASSQGWEEYNEQFF. Here the CDR3 DNA reads TGCGCCAGCAGCCAAGGGTGGGAAGAGTACAATGAGCAGTTCTTC.

This clone is a singleton in its sample. The V and J genes are TRBV28 and TRBJ2-5; the D is unclear. The CDR3 has 14 amino acids. Trimming removed 6 bases at V and 2 bases at J, with 13 bases between. Germline V gene lookup returns CDR1 MDHEN and CDR2 SYDVKM. This CDR3 is CASSLRGQQETQYF. In DNA, the CDR3 is TGTGCCAGCAGCCTCCGTGGTCAGCAAGAGACCCAGTACTTC.

This clone occurred once. This chain uses TRBV5-6 with TRBJ2-7; unclear D gene. This CDR3 contains 11 residues. V gave up 3 bases and J gave up 2 bases, with 3 bases separating them. Germline lookup yields CDR1 SGHDT and CDR2 YYEEEE. CDR3 coding DNA: TGTGCCAGCAGCTCCGCCTACGAGCAGTACTTC. Amino acid sequence: CASSSAYEQYF.

The chain recombines TRBV27 with TRBJ1-6, with D possibly matching TRBD1 (6 bases). Trimming stripped 4 bases from V and 7 bases from J, with 11 bases between. Germline CDR1 and CDR2: MNHEY and SMNVEV (reference sequence). CDR3 length: 14 amino acids. CDR3 region: CASSSRGHNSPLHF. In DNA, the CDR3 is TGTGCCAGCAGTTCCAGGGGTCACAATTCACCCCTCCACTTT.

There are a few counts of this clone. The V and J genes are TRBV19 and TRBJ1-1; D gene uncertain. CDR3 size: 10 residues. Trimming took off 5 bases at V and 6 bases at J, with 4 bases between the two ends. CDR1 is LNHDA and CDR2 is SQIVND in the germline V gene (reference sequence). CDR3 in DNA: TGTGCCAGTAGTGGCCCTGAAGCTTTCTTT. Encoded protein: CASSGPEAFF.

The chain combines TRBV19 with TRBJ2-5; the D is unclear. CDR1 LNHDA and CDR2 SQIVND come from the germline V gene (reference sequence). The germline V and J ends were trimmed by 4 bases and 1 base, with 10 bases remaining between them. The CDR3 is 14 residues long. CDR3 sequence reads: CASSNGLPQETQYF. DNA of the CDR3: TGTGCCAGTAGTAACGGGCTGCCCCAAGAGACCCAGTACTTC. The full variable domain, its missing parts supplied by reference TRBV19 and TRBJ2-5, is DGGITQSPKYLFRKEGQNVTLSCEQNLNHDAMYWYRQDPGQGLRLIYYSQIVNDFQKGDIAEGYSVSREKKESFPLTVTSAQKNPTAFYLCASSNGLPQETQYFGPGTRLLVL.

The chain has TRBV19 and TRBJ1-4; 9 bases are a match to TRBD1. The CDR3 spans 14 residues. V gave up 5 bases and J gave up 5 bases; unmatched junction bases: 3. Germline loops: CDR1 LNHDA, CDR2 SQIVND (reference sequence). The CDR3 loop is CASSRTGANEKLFF. In DNA form, the CDR3 reads TGTGCCAGTAGTCGGACAGGGGCAAATGAAAAACTGTTTTTT.

This chain links TRBV7-4 with TRBJ2-7, with 8 bases identical to TRBD2. CDR1 and CDR2 (germline): SGHVT, SQSDAQ. The J segment lost 0 bases and the V segment lost 1 base, leaving 5 bases of the junction unmatched. The CDR3 runs 16 residues. The CDR3 DNA reads TGTGCCAGCAGCTTAGAGGGCGGGACTAGCTCCTACGAGCAGTACTTC. Amino acid sequence: CASSLEGGTSSYEQYF.

The chain couples TRBV5-1 to TRBJ2-5; a weak D match, TRBD1 (6 bases). The germline gives CDR1 SGHRS, CDR2 YFSETQ. V was clipped by 4 bases and J by 3 bases, with 19 bases between them. The CDR3 covers 16 residues. CDR3 loop: CASSPLGSPGEETQYF. The DNA of the CDR3 is TGCGCCAGCAGCCCCTTAGGGTCCCCAGGGGAAGAGACCCAGTACTTC.